The source of this T cell receptor beta chain is a study of T cells in Graves' hyperthyroidism and ophthalmopathy. Regarding the study as a whole: Stable hyperthyroidism was separated from ophthalmopathy by a model based on 13 V-J features. The model predicted ophthalmopathy a median 6.5 months before onset. Blood held most thyroid clonotypes expanded above 0.001 frequency.

Amplification targeted TCR beta CDR3 regions from RNA transcripts. First-round RT-PCR targeting the TCR CDR3 was performed with the HTBI primer set. One entry per CDR3 protein results from TCRdb running MiXCR on the multiplex PCR reads. The sample records roughly 500,000 distinct CDR3 sequences, 15% to 20% being singletons. This clonotype was seen ten or more times. Its antigen is not known. PBMCs were derived from approximately 10 ml fresh peripheral blood. The CDR3 totals 15 residues. V gave up 6 bases and J gave up 2 bases, with 17 bases separating them. Sequenced: blood. The chain has TRBV12-3 or TRBV12-4 and TRBJ2-7; D may be TRBD1 or TRBD2 (6 bases each). This clonotype was sampled from a woman aged 25-40 years with Graves' ophthalmopathy. The CDR3 nucleotides are TGTGCCAGCAGCCCGACGGGGGCGAAGGCCTACGAGCAGTACTTC. As protein: CASSPTGAKAYEQYF.